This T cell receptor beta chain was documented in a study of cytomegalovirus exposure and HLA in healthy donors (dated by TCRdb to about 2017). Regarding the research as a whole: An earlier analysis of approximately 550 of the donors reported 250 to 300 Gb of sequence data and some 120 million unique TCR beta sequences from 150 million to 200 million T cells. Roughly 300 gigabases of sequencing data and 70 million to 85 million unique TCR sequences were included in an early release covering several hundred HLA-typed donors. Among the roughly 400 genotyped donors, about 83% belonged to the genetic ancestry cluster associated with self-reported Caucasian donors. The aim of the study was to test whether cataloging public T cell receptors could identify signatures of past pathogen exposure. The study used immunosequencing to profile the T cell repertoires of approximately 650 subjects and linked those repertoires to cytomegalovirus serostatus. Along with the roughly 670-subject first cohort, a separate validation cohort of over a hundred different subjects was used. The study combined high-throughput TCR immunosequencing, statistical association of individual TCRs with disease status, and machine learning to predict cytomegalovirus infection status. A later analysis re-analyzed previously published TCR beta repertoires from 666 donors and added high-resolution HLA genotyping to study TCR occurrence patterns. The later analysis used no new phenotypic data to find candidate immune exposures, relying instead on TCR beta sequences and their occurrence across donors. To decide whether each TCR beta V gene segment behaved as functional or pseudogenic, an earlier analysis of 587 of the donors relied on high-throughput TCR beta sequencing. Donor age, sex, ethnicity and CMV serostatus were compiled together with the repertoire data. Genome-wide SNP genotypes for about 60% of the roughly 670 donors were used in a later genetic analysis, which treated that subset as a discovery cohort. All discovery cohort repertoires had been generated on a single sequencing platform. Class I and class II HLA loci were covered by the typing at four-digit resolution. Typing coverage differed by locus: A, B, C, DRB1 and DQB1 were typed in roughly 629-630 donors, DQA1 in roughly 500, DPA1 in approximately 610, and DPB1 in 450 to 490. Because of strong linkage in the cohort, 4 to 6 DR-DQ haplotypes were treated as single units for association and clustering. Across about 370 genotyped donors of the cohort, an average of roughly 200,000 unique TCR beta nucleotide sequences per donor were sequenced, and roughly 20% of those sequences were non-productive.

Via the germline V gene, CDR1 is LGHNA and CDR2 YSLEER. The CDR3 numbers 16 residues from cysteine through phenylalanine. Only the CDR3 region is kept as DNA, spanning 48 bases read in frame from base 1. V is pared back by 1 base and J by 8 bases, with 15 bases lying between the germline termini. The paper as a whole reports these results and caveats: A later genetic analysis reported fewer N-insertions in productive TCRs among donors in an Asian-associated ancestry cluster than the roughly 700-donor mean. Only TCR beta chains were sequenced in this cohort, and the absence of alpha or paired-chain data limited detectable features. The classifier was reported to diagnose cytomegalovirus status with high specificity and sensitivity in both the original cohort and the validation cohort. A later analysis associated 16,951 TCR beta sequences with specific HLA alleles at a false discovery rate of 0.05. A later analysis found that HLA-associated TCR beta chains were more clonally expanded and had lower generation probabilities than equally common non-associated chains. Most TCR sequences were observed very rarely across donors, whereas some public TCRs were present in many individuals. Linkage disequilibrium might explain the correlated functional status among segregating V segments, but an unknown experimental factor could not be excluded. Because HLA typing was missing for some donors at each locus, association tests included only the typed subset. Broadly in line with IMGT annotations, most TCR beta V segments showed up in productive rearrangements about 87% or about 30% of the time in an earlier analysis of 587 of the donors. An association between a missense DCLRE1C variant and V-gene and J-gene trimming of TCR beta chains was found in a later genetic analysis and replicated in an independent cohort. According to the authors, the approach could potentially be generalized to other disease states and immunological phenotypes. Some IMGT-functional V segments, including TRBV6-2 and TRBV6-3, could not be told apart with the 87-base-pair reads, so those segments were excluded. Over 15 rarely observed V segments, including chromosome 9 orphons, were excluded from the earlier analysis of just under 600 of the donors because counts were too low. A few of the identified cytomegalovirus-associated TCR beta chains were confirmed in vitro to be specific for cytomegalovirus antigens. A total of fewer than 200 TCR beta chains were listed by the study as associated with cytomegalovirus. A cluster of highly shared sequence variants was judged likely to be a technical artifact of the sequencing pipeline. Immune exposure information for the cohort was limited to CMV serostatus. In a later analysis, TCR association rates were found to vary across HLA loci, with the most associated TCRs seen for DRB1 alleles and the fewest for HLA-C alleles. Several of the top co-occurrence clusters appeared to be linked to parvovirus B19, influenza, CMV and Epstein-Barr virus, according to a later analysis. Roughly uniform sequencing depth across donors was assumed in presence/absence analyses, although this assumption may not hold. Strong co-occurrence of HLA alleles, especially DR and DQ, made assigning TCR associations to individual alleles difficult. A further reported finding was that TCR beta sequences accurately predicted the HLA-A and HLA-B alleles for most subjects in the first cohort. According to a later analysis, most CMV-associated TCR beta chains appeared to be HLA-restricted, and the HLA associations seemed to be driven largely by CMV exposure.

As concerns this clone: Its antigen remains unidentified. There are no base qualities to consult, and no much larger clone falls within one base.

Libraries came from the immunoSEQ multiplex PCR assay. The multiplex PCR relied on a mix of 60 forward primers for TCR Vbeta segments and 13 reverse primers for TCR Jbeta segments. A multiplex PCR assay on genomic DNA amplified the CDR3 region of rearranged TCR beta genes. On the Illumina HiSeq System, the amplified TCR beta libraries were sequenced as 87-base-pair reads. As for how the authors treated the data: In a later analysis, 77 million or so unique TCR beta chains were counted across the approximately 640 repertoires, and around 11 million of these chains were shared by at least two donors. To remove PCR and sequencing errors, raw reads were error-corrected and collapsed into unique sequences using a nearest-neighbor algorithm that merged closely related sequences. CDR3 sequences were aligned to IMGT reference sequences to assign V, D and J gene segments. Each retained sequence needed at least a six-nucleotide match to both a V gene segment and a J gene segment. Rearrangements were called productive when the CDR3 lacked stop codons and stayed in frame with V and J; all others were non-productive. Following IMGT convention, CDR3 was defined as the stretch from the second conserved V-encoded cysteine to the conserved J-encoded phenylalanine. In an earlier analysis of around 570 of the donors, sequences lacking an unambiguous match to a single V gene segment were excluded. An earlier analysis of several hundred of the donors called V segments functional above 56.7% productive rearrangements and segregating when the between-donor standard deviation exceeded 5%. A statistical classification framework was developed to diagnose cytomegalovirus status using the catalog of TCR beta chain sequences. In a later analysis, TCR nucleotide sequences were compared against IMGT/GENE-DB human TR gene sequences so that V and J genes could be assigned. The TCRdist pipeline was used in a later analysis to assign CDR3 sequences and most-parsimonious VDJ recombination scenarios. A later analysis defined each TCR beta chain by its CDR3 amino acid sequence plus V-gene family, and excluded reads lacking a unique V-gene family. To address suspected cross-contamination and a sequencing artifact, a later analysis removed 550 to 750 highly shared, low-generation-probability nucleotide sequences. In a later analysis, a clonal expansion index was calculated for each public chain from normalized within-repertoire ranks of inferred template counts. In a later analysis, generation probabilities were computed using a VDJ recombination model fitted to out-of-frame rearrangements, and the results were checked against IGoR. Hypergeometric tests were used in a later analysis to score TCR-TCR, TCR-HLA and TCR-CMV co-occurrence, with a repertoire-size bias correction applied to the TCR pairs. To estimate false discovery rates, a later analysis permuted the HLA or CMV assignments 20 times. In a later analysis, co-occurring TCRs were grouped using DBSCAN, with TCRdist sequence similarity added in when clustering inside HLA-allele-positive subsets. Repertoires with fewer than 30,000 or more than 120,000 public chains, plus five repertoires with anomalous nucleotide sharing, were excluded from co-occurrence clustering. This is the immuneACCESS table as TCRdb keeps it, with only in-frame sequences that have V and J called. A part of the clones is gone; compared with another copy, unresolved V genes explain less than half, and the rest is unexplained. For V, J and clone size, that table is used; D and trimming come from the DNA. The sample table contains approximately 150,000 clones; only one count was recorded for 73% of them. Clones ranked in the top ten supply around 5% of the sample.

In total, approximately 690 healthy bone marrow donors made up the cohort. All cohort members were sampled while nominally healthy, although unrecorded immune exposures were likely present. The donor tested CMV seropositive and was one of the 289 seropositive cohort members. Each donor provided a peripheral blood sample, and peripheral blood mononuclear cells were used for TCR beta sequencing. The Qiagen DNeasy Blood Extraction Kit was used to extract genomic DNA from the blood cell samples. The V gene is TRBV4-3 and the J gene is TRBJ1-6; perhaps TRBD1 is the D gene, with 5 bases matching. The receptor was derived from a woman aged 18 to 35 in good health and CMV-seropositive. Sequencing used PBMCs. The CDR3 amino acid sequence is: CASSQVMGGTYSPLHF. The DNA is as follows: TGCGCCAGCAGCCAAGTCATGGGCGGGACTTATTCACCCCTCCACTTT.